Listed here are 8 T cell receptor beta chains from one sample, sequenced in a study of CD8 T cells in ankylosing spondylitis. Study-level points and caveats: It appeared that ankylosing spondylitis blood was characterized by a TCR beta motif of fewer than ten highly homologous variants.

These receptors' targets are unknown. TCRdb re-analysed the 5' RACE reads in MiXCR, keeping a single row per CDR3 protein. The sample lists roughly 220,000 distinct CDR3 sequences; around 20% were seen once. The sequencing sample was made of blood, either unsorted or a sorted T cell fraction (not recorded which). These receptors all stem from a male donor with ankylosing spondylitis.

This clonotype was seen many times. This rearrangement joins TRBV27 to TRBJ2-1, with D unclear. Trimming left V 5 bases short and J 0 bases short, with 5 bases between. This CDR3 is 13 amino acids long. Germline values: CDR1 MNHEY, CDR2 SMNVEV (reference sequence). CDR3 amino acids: CASSLSSYNEQFF. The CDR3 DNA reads TGTGCCAGCAGTCTGAGCTCCTACAATGAGCAGTTCTTC.

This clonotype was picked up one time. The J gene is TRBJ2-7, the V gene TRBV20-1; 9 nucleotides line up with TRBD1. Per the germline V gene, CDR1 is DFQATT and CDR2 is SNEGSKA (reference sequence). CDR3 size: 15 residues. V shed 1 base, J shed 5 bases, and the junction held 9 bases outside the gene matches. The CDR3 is CSARGVGQGSHEQYF. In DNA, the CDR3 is TGCAGTGCTAGAGGGGTGGGACAGGGTAGCCACGAGCAGTACTTC.

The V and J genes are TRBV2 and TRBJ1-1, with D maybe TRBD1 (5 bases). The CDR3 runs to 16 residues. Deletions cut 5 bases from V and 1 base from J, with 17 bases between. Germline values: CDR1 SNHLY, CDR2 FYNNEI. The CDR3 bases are TGTGCCAGCAGTAACTATCCAGACAGCTGGAACACTGAAGCTTTCTTT. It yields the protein CASSNYPDSWNTEAFF.

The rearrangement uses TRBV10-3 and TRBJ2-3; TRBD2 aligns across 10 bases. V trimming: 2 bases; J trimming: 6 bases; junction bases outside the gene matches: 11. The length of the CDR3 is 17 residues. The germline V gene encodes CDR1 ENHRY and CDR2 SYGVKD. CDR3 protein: CAISEGAGTSEEDTQYF. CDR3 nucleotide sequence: TGTGCCATCAGTGAGGGTGCTGGGACTAGCGAGGAGGATACGCAGTATTTT.

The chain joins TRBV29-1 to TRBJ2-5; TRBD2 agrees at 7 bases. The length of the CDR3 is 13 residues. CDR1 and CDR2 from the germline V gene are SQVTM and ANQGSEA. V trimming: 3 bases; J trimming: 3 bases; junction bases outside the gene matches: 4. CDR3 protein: CSVEIGREETQYF. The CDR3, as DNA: TGCAGCGTTGAGATAGGGAGGGAAGAGACCCAGTACTTC.

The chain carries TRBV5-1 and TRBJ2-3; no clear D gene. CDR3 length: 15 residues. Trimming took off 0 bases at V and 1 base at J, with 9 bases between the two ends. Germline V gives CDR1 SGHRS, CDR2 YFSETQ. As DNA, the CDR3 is TGCGCCAGCAGCTTGGAGTGGTCGGGCACAGATACGCAGTATTTT. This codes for CASSLEWSGTDTQYF.

CDR3 residues: CASSSPVEPTGELFF. The CDR3 DNA is TGTGCCAGCAGTTCCCCCGTGGAGCCCACCGGGGAGCTGTTTTTT. The chain carries TRBV12-3 or TRBV12-4 and TRBJ2-2; D uncertain. CDR3 length equals 15 residues. V lost 4 bases and J 4 bases, leaving 13 bases between the germline ends.

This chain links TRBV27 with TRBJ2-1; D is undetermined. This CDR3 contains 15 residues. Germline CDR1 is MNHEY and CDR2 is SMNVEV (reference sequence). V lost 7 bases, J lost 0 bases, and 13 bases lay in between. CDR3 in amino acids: CASIPLTSSYNEQFF. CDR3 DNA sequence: TGTGCCAGCATCCCCCTAACGAGCTCCTACAATGAGCAGTTCTTC.